Shown below are 25 T cell receptor beta chains from a single sample sequenced in a study of T cells in Graves' hyperthyroidism and ophthalmopathy. RNA transcripts served as the template for amplifying TCR beta CDR3 regions. Primed by the HTBI set, a first-round RT-PCR was run on the TCR CDR3. TCRdb processed the multiplex PCR reads anew with MiXCR; each CDR3 protein has one entry. The repertoire includes approximately 610,000 distinct CDR3 sequences, over 15% of them detected once, and around 18% sits in the top ten. Sequenced material: blood. Receptors were obtained from a woman under 30 with Graves' hyperthyroidism.

A few counts support this clonotype. The CDR3 DNA follows: TGTGCCAGCAGTTACTCGAGAAGGGGAGAGACCCAGTACTTC. Protein product: CASSYSRRGETQYF. The J gene is TRBJ2-5, the V gene TRBV6-7, with a weak D call TRBD1 (5 bases). TRBV6-7 is an open reading frame, and its role is uncertain. V was cut by 0 bases and J by 4 bases, with 9 bases left in between. The CDR3 covers 14 residues.

The V and J genes are TRBV19 and TRBJ2-3; 11 bases fit TRBD2. This CDR3 region has 18 residues. V trimming: 7 bases; J trimming: 1 base; junction bases outside the gene matches: 13. Germline V gene data show CDR1 as LNHDA and CDR2 as SQIVND (reference sequence). CDR3 sequence: CASTQGSGRVSGTDTQYF. CDR3 DNA sequence: TGTGCCAGTACCCAGGGTAGCGGGAGGGTTTCGGGCACAGATACGCAGTATTTT. The whole variable domain, remainder taken from reference TRBV19 and TRBJ2-3, is DGGITQSPKYLFRKEGQNVTLSCEQNLNHDAMYWYRQDPGQGLRLIYYSQIVNDFQKGDIAEGYSVSREKKESFPLTVTSAQKNPTAFYLCASTQGSGRVSGTDTQYFGPGTRLTVL.

The table lists this clonotype with a few counts. V is TRBV4-1 and J is TRBJ2-2; possible D gene TRBD1, 6 bases. V gave up 0 bases and J gave up 1 base, with 9 bases separating them. Germline V lookup: CDR1 MGHRA, CDR2 YSYEKL. The CDR3 extends over 16 amino acids. The CDR3 region has the DNA TGCGCCAGCAGCCAAGAACCGGGACAGAACACCGGGGAGCTGTTTTTT. Encoded protein: CASSQEPGQNTGELFF.

This clonotype was detected ten times or more. The V gene is TRBV30, the J gene TRBJ1-4; D remains ambiguous. The CDR3 consists of 14 residues. Germline V gene data show CDR1 as GTSNPN and CDR2 as SVGIG (reference sequence). The V end lost 2 bases, the J end lost 4 bases, and 11 bases lay between the germline ends. CDR3 bases: TGTGCCTGGAGTCAGGAGACGGTTAATGAAAAACTGTTTTTT. Translation gives CAWSQETVNEKLFF. The variable domain in full, with the rest retrieved from reference TRBV30 and TRBJ1-4, is SQTIHQWPATLVQPVGSPLSLECTVEGTSNPNLYWYRQAAGRGLQLLFYSVGIGQISSEVPQNLSASRPQDRQFILSSKKLLLSDSGFYLCAWSQETVNEKLFFGSGTQLSVL.

This clonotype was counted only a few times. The chain recombines TRBV15 with TRBJ1-1, with D possibly TRBD1 on 5 matching bases. Between the trimmed V and J ends, which lost 5 bases and 2 bases, there was a span of 12 bases. This CDR3 has 14 amino acids. Germline V gives CDR1 LNHNV, CDR2 YYDKDF (reference sequence). The CDR3 bases are TGTGCCACCAGCTCCGGGACCCTTAACACTGAAGCTTTCTTT. Residues: CATSSGTLNTEAFF. The full variable domain, completed using reference TRBV15 and TRBJ1-1, is DAMVIQNPRYQVTQFGKPVTLSCSQTLNHNVMYWYQQKSSQAPKLLFHYYDKDFNNEADTPDNFQSRRPNTSFCFLDIRSPGLGDTAMYLCATSSGTLNTEAFFGQGTRLTVV.

This clonotype has a count of ten or more. The J gene is TRBJ2-5, the V gene TRBV12-3 or TRBV12-4, with D perhaps matching TRBD2 (6 bases). V was cut by 6 bases and J by 5 bases, with 16 bases left in between. This CDR3 comprises 14 residues. CDR3 in amino acids: CASRPPLGGETQYF. The CDR3 DNA reads TGTGCCAGCAGACCGCCCTTGGGAGGCGAGACCCAGTACTTC.

This clonotype was picked up many times. CDR3 sequence (DNA): TGTGCCAGCAACCGAGGGGGCCCCTACGAGCAGTACTTC. Translated, it gives CASNRGGPYEQYF. The chain combines TRBV6-1 with TRBJ2-7; 7 bases map to TRBD1. Per germline, CDR1 MNHNS and CDR2 SASEGT. V shed 7 bases and J 2 bases; nucleotides not matched to a gene: 5. This CDR3 has 13 amino acids.

The V gene is TRBV4-3, the J gene TRBJ2-6; the D gene is possibly TRBD2 (7 bases). The CDR3 length is 19 residues. V dropped 0 bases and J dropped 1 base, with 16 bases sitting between them. Germline V gene data show CDR1 as LGHNA and CDR2 as YSLEER. The chain's CDR3 is CASSQEGGAPPSGANVLTF. Written as DNA, the CDR3 is TGCGCCAGCAGCCAAGAGGGGGGGGCTCCTCCGTCTGGGGCCAACGTCCTGACTTTC.

This clonotype was counted ten times or more. CDR3 protein: CASSDRTSGGPEGQYF. The CDR3 bases are TGTGCCAGCAGCGATAGGACTAGCGGGGGCCCTGAGGGCCAGTACTTC. This chain links TRBV7-2 with TRBJ2-5; TRBD2 matches at 13 bases. Trimming took 5 bases from V and 10 from J; bases not matched to a gene: 13. The germline gives CDR1 SGHTA, CDR2 FQGNSA. This CDR3 comprises 16 residues. Using reference TRBV7-2 and TRBJ2-5 for the parts outside the CDR3, the full variable domain is GAGVSQSPSNKVTEKGKDVELRCDPISGHTALYWYRQSLGQGLEFLIYFQGNSAPDKSGLPSDRFSAERTGGSVSTLTIQRTQQEDSAVYLCASSDRTSGGPEGQYFGPGTRLLVL.

At least ten counts were recorded for this clonotype. This chain connects TRBV7-2 to TRBJ1-1; possibly TRBD1 for D (5 bases). The CDR3 has 16 residues. The germline V and J ends were trimmed by 5 bases and 1 base, with 17 bases remaining between them. Germline V lookup: CDR1 SGHTA, CDR2 FQGNSA. The CDR3 DNA reads as TGTGCCAGCAGCCCCCAGATGAAAGGGACGAACACTGAAGCTTTCTTT. As protein: CASSPQMKGTNTEAFF.

Note on this clonotype: A read error is possible here, since a much larger clone lies one base away. The chain carries TRBV7-9 and TRBJ2-1, with 14 bases aligning to TRBD2. Looked up from germline, CDR1 is SEHNR and CDR2 is FQNEAQ (reference sequence). The CDR3 sequence is 20 residues long. DNA for the CDR3: TGTGCCAGCAGCTCGACCGGGACTAGCGGGAGCCCTTGGCTCTACAATGATCAGTTCTTC. This gives the protein CASSSTGTSGSPWLYNDQFF.

The rearrangement uses TRBV20-1 and TRBJ2-5; weak D call: TRBD2 (6 bases). The CDR3 consists of 12 residues. The germline gives CDR1 DFQATT, CDR2 SNEGSKA (reference sequence). Between the trimmed V and J ends, which lost 5 bases and 5 bases, there was a span of 12 bases. CDR3 region: CSARDFGETQYF. CDR3 nucleotide sequence: TGCAGTGCTCGGGACTTCGGTGAGACCCAGTACTTC.

This clonotype was observed a handful of times. The chain carries TRBV3-1 and TRBJ1-4; D call uncertain. CDR3 length: 12 residues. V was shortened by 3 bases and J by 8 bases, with 7 bases between the two germline ends. CDR1 and CDR2 from the germline V gene are LGHDT and YNNKEL (reference sequence). The CDR3 loop reads CASSHNGEKLFF. CDR3 DNA sequence: TGTGCCAGCAGCCATAATGGGGAAAAACTGTTTTTT.

This clonotype has more than one count but fewer than ten. The chain combines TRBV19 with TRBJ2-2; D is unclear. The V and J ends lost 2 bases and 1 base respectively, with 8 bases between them. This CDR3 spans 15 amino acids. The germline gives CDR1 LNHDA, CDR2 SQIVND (reference sequence). The CDR3 sequence: CASSILHENTGELFF. The CDR3 nucleotides are TGTGCCAGTAGTATATTGCACGAGAACACCGGGGAGCTGTTTTTT.

This clonotype was observed a handful of times. The V gene is TRBV5-1, the J gene TRBJ1-6, with D perhaps TRBD1 (6 bases). The germline gives CDR1 SGHRS, CDR2 YFSETQ. The CDR3 is 15 residues long. V lost 1 base, J lost 8 bases, and 13 bases lay in between. The CDR3: CASSLNSRGDSPLHF. The CDR3 bases are TGCGCCAGCAGCTTGAATTCCAGGGGTGATTCACCCCTCCACTTT. The complete variable domain, with remaining parts taken from reference TRBV5-1 and TRBJ1-6, reads KAGVTQTPRYLIKTRGQQVTLSCSPISGHRSVSWYQQTPGQGLQFLFEYFSETQRNKGNFPGRFSGRQFSNSRSEMNVSTLELGDSALYLCASSLNSRGDSPLHFGNGTRLTVT.

This clonotype was recorded many times. The J gene is TRBJ2-5, the V gene TRBV20-1; perhaps TRBD2 as D (6 bases). This CDR3 is built from 15 residues. The germline V gene has CDR1 DFQATT and CDR2 SNEGSKA (reference sequence). Trimming left V 3 bases short and J 5 bases short, with 19 bases between. The CDR3 loop is CSASSASESWETQYF. The CDR3 DNA is TGCAGTGCTAGTTCGGCTAGCGAGAGTTGGGAGACCCAGTACTTC.

The rearrangement joins TRBV4-1 to TRBJ2-1; a possible D gene is TRBD2 (6 bases). CDR1 and CDR2 from the germline V gene are MGHRA and YSYEKL. The V end lost 0 bases, the J end lost 9 bases, and 9 bases lay between the germline ends. There are 13 residues in the CDR3. The CDR3 region is CASSQEGAGEQFF. In DNA, the CDR3 is TGCGCCAGCAGCCAAGAGGGAGCGGGTGAGCAGTTCTTC.

This clonotype was seen a few times. This chain connects TRBV14 to TRBJ2-7, with 8 bases fitting TRBD2. After removal of 5 bases from V and 4 bases from J, the junction contained 16 bases not matched to a gene. The CDR3 loop spans 17 amino acids. Germline CDR1 SGHDN, CDR2 FVKESK. CDR3 residues: CASSKVLFGREEYEQYF. In nucleotides, the CDR3 is TGTGCCAGCAGCAAAGTCCTATTCGGGCGGGAGGAATACGAGCAGTACTTC.

This clonotype was observed a few times. The rearrangement uses TRBV14 and TRBJ1-2; D might be TRBD1 (5 bases). Germline values: CDR1 SGHDN, CDR2 FVKESK. Trimming took 2 bases from V and 7 from J, leaving 17 bases between them. The CDR3 covers 15 residues. The CDR3 here is CASSQFSTGSGGYTF. CDR3 DNA: TGTGCCAGCAGCCAATTTTCAACAGGCTCCGGTGGCTACACCTTC.

The chain is built from TRBV24-1 and TRBJ2-2; D is ambiguous. V lost 0 bases, J lost 0 bases, and 7 bases lay in between. Germline CDR1 is KGHDR and CDR2 is SFDVKD. The CDR3 has 16 amino acids. CDR3: CATSDLASPNTGELFF. Here the CDR3 DNA reads TGTGCCACCAGTGATTTGGCCAGCCCGAACACCGGGGAGCTGTTTTTT.

The chain recombines TRBV14 with TRBJ2-6, with D possibly called TRBD1 or TRBD2 (5 bases each). The CDR3 contains 18 residues. Germline V gives CDR1 SGHDN, CDR2 FVKESK. V lost 2 bases, J lost 4 bases, and 18 bases lay in between. CDR3 residues: CASSQSLLRGTGANVLTF. CDR3 sequence (DNA): TGTGCCAGCAGCCAATCCCTTTTGAGGGGAACCGGGGCCAACGTCCTGACTTTC.

This clonotype has a count of ten or more. The rearrangement links TRBV5-1 to TRBJ1-1; D perhaps matches TRBD1 (6 bases). V was trimmed by 4 bases and J by 6 bases, leaving 19 bases between them. The CDR3 contains 15 residues. The germline CDR1 and CDR2 sequences are SGHRS and YFSETQ. Here the CDR3 DNA reads TGCGCCAGCAGCCCGCGGACAGCTAGAGGCGCTGAAGCTTTCTTT. Translating it yields CASSPRTARGAEAFF.

At least ten counts were recorded for this clonotype. The rearrangement uses TRBV11-2 and TRBJ1-4; D not resolved. This CDR3 spans 14 amino acids. Germline V gene lookup returns CDR1 SGHAT and CDR2 FQNNGV. Trimming stripped 2 bases from V and 4 bases from J, with 8 bases between. The CDR3 is CASSLQQFNEKLFF. As DNA, the CDR3 is TGTGCCAGCAGCTTACAACAGTTTAATGAAAAACTGTTTTTT.

There are many counts of this clonotype. V and J are TRBV3-1 and TRBJ2-1; 8 bases fit TRBD2. Germline CDR1 LGHDT, CDR2 YNNKEL (reference sequence). Germline trimming cut 2 bases from V and 5 bases from J; bases unmatched to any gene: 2. CDR3 size: 14 residues. CDR3: CASSQREGNNEQFF. The CDR3 coding sequence is TGTGCCAGCAGCCAACGGGAGGGCAACAATGAGCAGTTCTTC.

This chain uses TRBV20-1 with TRBJ2-1, with D unresolved. The V gene's germline CDR1 is DFQATT and CDR2 SNEGSKA (reference sequence). This CDR3 comprises 14 residues. The V end lost 6 bases, the J end lost 0 bases, and 12 bases lay between the germline ends. This chain's CDR3 is CSARLRSSYNEQFF. In DNA form, the CDR3 reads TGCAGTGCGAGGCTCAGGAGCTCCTACAATGAGCAGTTCTTC.